The rows below give T cell receptor beta chains drawn from one sample of a study of vaccination and CD4 T cells after COVID-19. TCRdb ran MiXCR on the PCR reads and lists one entry per CDR3 protein. The repertoire includes roughly 20,000 distinct CDR3 sequences, around 50% of them detected once, and around 5.5% sits in the top ten. These receptors are not linked to any known antigen. The source material was CD4+ T cells from blood, cultured in vitro. All receptors derive from a human donor who had recovered from COVID-19. The CDR3 runs from the conserved cysteine through the conserved F or W. The D gene is left open where the match is weak. Some rows mark clone size as missing; the rest say once, few, many or name a class of expanded clone.

CDR3aa: CASSTRRGEQFF
CDR3nt: TGTGCCAGCAGCACCCGACGGGGTGAGCAGTTCTTC
v_gene: TRBV12-3/TRBV12-4
d_gene: -
abundance: few
j_gene: TRBJ2-1

CDR3aa: CASSVLQGTEAFF
CDR3nt: TGTGCCAGCAGCGTATTACAGGGCACTGAAGCTTTCTTT
v_gene: TRBV28
d_gene: -
abundance: -
j_gene: TRBJ1-1

CDR3aa: CSASRAGFTNTIYF
CDR3nt: TGCAGTGCTAGTCGGGCCGGATTTACTAACACCATATATTTT
v_gene: TRBV20-1
d_gene: -
abundance: -
j_gene: TRBJ1-3

CDR3aa: CATRPRDTSTDTQYF
CDR3nt: TGTGCCACCAGACCCAGGGATACTAGCACAGATACGCAGTATTTT
v_gene: TRBV24-1
d_gene: -
abundance: -
j_gene: TRBJ2-3

CDR3aa: CASSPRVYEQYF
CDR3nt: TGTGCCAGCAGCCCGAGGGTCTACGAGCAGTACTTC
v_gene: TRBV6-1
d_gene: -
abundance: -
j_gene: TRBJ2-7

CDR3aa: CASSLGSRWGDRTDTQYF
CDR3nt: TGCGCCAGCAGCTTGGGTTCTCGGTGGGGGGACCGCACAGATACGCAGTATTTT
v_gene: TRBV5-1
d_gene: -
abundance: -
j_gene: TRBJ2-3

CDR3aa: CAWSGTIFRNEQFF
CDR3nt: TGTGCCTGGAGCGGTACTATCTTTAGGAATGAGCAGTTCTTC
v_gene: TRBV30
d_gene: -
abundance: -
j_gene: TRBJ2-1

CDR3aa: CSAGMPSGILEQFF
CDR3nt: TGCAGTGCTGGAATGCCTAGCGGGATCTTGGAGCAGTTCTTC
v_gene: TRBV20-1
d_gene: TRBD2
abundance: -
j_gene: TRBJ2-1

CDR3aa: CASSLTGVGNQPQHF
CDR3nt: TGCGCCAGCAGCTTAACGGGGGTAGGCAATCAGCCCCAGCATTTT
v_gene: TRBV5-1
d_gene: -
abundance: -
j_gene: TRBJ1-5

CDR3aa: CATGGGSGLTDTQYF
CDR3nt: TGTGCCACCGGAGGCGGTAGCGGACTCACAGATACGCAGTATTTT
v_gene: TRBV24-1
d_gene: -
abundance: -
j_gene: TRBJ2-3

CDR3aa: CASSKDWRTDTQYF
CDR3nt: TGTGCCAGCAGCAAGGACTGGAGGACAGATACGCAGTATTTT
v_gene: TRBV7-2
d_gene: -
abundance: few
j_gene: TRBJ2-3

CDR3aa: CASRKTPQDRPYSGNTIYF
CDR3nt: TGTGCCAGCAGGAAAACGCCCCAAGACAGGCCTTACTCTGGAAACACCATATATTTT
v_gene: TRBV6-1
d_gene: -
abundance: -
j_gene: TRBJ1-3

CDR3aa: CSVVTGHSSTEAFF
CDR3nt: TGCAGCGTTGTGACGGGACACTCTAGCACTGAAGCTTTCTTT
v_gene: TRBV29-1
d_gene: -
abundance: -
j_gene: TRBJ1-1

CDR3aa: CASSIAEGAGLAGAGEQFF
CDR3nt: TGTGCCAGTAGTATAGCCGAAGGTGCCGGACTAGCGGGAGCCGGTGAGCAGTTCTTC
v_gene: TRBV19
d_gene: TRBD2
abundance: -
j_gene: TRBJ2-1

CDR3aa: CSATQGVINEKLFF
CDR3nt: TGCAGTGCTACTCAGGGGGTTATAAATGAAAAACTGTTTTTT
v_gene: TRBV20-1
d_gene: TRBD1
abundance: once
j_gene: TRBJ1-4

CDR3aa: CSAHGRGNTGNTIYF
CDR3nt: TGCAGTGCTCATGGGAGAGGGAATACGGGAAACACCATATATTTT
v_gene: TRBV20-1
d_gene: -
abundance: few
j_gene: TRBJ1-3

CDR3aa: CSAREKESWDTPYEQYF
CDR3nt: TGCAGTGCTAGAGAAAAGGAGTCTTGGGACACTCCCTACGAGCAGTACTTC
v_gene: TRBV20-1
d_gene: -
abundance: -
j_gene: TRBJ2-7

CDR3aa: CASSIFRGGWPQHF
CDR3nt: TGTGCCAGCTCTATATTTAGGGGGGGTTGGCCCCAGCATTTT
v_gene: TRBV6-1
d_gene: -
abundance: few
j_gene: TRBJ1-5

CDR3aa: CASKGVSDSPLHF
CDR3nt: TGCGCCAGCAAGGGGGTATCCGATTCACCCCTCCACTTT
v_gene: TRBV10-2
d_gene: -
abundance: few
j_gene: TRBJ1-6

CDR3aa: CASSLEGQGNQYF
CDR3nt: TGCGCCAGCAGCTTGGAGGGACAGGGAAACCAGTACTTC
v_gene: TRBV5-1
d_gene: TRBD1
abundance: few
j_gene: TRBJ2-7

CDR3aa: CASSWDSPETQYF
CDR3nt: TGTGCCAGCAGCTGGGACAGCCCAGAGACCCAGTACTTC
v_gene: TRBV5-4
d_gene: TRBD1
abundance: once
j_gene: TRBJ2-5

CDR3aa: CASSYGGAVGDTQYF
CDR3nt: TGTGCCAGCAGCTACGGTGGTGCAGTAGGGGATACGCAGTATTTT
v_gene: TRBV7-2
d_gene: -
abundance: -
j_gene: TRBJ2-3

CDR3aa: CASSPTERRETQYF
CDR3nt: TGCGCCAGCTCCCCTACGGAGCGGCGGGAGACCCAGTACTTC
v_gene: TRBV4-1
d_gene: -
abundance: -
j_gene: TRBJ2-5

CDR3aa: CASSPPGQAVGYTF
CDR3nt: TGTGCCAGCAGCCCCCCGGGACAGGCGGTTGGCTACACCTTC
v_gene: TRBV28
d_gene: TRBD1
abundance: -
j_gene: TRBJ1-2

CDR3aa: CSAEVQGAGGYTF
CDR3nt: TGCAGTGCTGAGGTGCAGGGAGCTGGTGGCTACACCTTC
v_gene: TRBV20-1
d_gene: -
abundance: -
j_gene: TRBJ1-2

CDR3aa: CASSQALAAAEQYF
CDR3nt: TGTGCCAGCAGCCAAGCTCTAGCGGCGGCGGAGCAGTACTTC
v_gene: TRBV14
d_gene: TRBD2
abundance: -
j_gene: TRBJ2-7

CDR3aa: CASSFPPGTADTQYF
CDR3nt: TGTGCCAGCAGCTTCCCACCCGGGACCGCAGATACGCAGTATTTT
v_gene: TRBV7-2
d_gene: -
abundance: -
j_gene: TRBJ2-3

CDR3aa: CASSQTGQFSGNTIYF
CDR3nt: TGTGCCAGCAGCCAGACCGGACAGTTCTCTGGAAACACCATATATTTT
v_gene: TRBV14
d_gene: -
abundance: -
j_gene: TRBJ1-3

CDR3aa: CSAERGANTGELFF
CDR3nt: TGCAGTGCCGAGCGCGGTGCGAACACCGGGGAGCTGTTTTTT
v_gene: TRBV20-1
d_gene: -
abundance: -
j_gene: TRBJ2-2

CDR3aa: CSAEVAFNYGYTF
CDR3nt: TGCAGTGCAGAGGTGGCCTTTAACTATGGCTACACCTTC
v_gene: TRBV20-1
d_gene: -
abundance: -
j_gene: TRBJ1-2

CDR3aa: CASSDYPGFSNQPQHF
CDR3nt: TGTGCCAGTAGTGACTATCCAGGGTTCTCCAATCAGCCCCAGCATTTT
v_gene: TRBV19
d_gene: -
abundance: -
j_gene: TRBJ1-5

CDR3aa: CASSLAGGRGDQPQHF
CDR3nt: TGTGCCAGCAGTTTAGCGGGGGGGAGAGGGGATCAGCCCCAGCATTTT
v_gene: TRBV12-3/TRBV12-4
d_gene: -
abundance: -
j_gene: TRBJ1-5

CDR3aa: CSGYRGNTEAFF
CDR3nt: TGCAGCGGGTACCGGGGAAACACTGAAGCTTTCTTT
v_gene: TRBV29-1
d_gene: -
abundance: -
j_gene: TRBJ1-1

CDR3aa: CASSPSLSNQPQHF
CDR3nt: TGTGCCAGCAGTCCCTCCCTATCGAATCAGCCCCAGCATTTT
v_gene: TRBV7-2
d_gene: -
abundance: -
j_gene: TRBJ1-5

CDR3aa: CASSEGALLGEQYF
CDR3nt: TGTGCCAGCAGTGAAGGCGCATTGCTTGGAGAGCAGTACTTC
v_gene: TRBV2
d_gene: -
abundance: few
j_gene: TRBJ2-7

CDR3aa: CASRWTSGAYNEQFF
CDR3nt: TGTGCCAGCAGATGGACTAGCGGAGCCTACAATGAGCAGTTCTTC
v_gene: TRBV7-2
d_gene: TRBD2
abundance: few
j_gene: TRBJ2-1